The clone carrying this TCR beta chain was counted ten times or more. Antigen: not known. One entry per CDR3 protein results from TCRdb running MiXCR on the 5' RACE reads. The data hold about 31,000 distinct CDR3 sequences, with about 16% observed a single time. The V end lost 1 base, the J end lost 2 bases, and 6 bases lay between the germline ends. The CDR3 has 15 residues. Per the germline V gene, CDR1 is SGHTA and CDR2 is FQGNSA. The time point: technical triplicate 3. The T cells used for sorted libraries numbered roughly 1 million, either CD4+ or CD8+. The data derive from a study of neurological immune-mediated disorders. Study findings and constraints: None of the CDR3 amino acid sequences found in expanded clones was shared across subjects. This suggests that the TCR-beta repertoires were private in all groups. The most TCR clonal expansion was seen in HTLV-1-associated myelopathy, and the least was seen in multiple sclerosis, which fell below healthy controls.

The rearrangement uses TRBV7-2 and TRBJ2-6; no clear D gene. This TCR derives from a female donor with HTLV-1-associated myelopathy (HAM/TSP). The sample taken for sequencing was CD4+ T cells from blood. For the CDR3, the DNA is TGTGCCAGCAGCTTAGGGCCGGCTGGGGCCAACGTCCTGACTTTC. Translation gives CASSLGPAGANVLTF.